This TCR beta chain was profiled in a study of blood T cell repertoires in COVID-19. Study-level background: From the United States, Italy and Spain came samples of acute and convalescent COVID-19.

TCRdb's copy holds only in-frame clones and misses some; the assay was immunoSEQ multiplex PCR. Among about 280,000 clones listed, 88% were seen once. Participant ages covered about 18 to 89 years across about 25 US areas. Clinical history reported by participants formed the basis on which cohorts were assigned. Either two negative PCRs, clearance, or symptom resolution qualified Cohort 3 donors as recovered. Source material: PBMCs or T cells enriched from blood (not recorded which). The TCR was taken from a woman aged 25 to 39 who had recovered from COVID-19.

The CDR3 sequence: CASSVGVGSSYEQYF. CDR3 sequence (DNA): TGTGCCAGCAGCGTCGGAGTGGGGAGCTCCTACGAGCAGTACTTC. The chain recombines TRBV9 with TRBJ2-7, with D tentatively TRBD2 (5 bases). CDR3 size: 15 residues. The germline V gene encodes CDR1 SGDLS and CDR2 YYNGEE. Deletions cut 2 bases from V and 0 bases from J, with 12 bases between.